The source of this TCR beta chain is a study of Graves' ophthalmopathy and Graves' hyperthyroidism. Overall study results and limits: Blood repertoires reportedly contained most expanded thyroid clonotypes above 0.001 frequency.

This clonotype was seen ten or more times. Its specificity is not known. V lost 1 base to trimming and J lost 0 bases, with 4 bases between them. Germline loops: CDR1 DFQATT, CDR2 SNEGSKA (reference sequence). The CDR3 runs 13 residues. Beta-chain TCR CDR3 regions were amplified from RNA transcripts. The first round was an RT-PCR with HTBI primers, and the second round was a multiplex PCR. One entry per CDR3 protein, called by TCRdb with MiXCR from the multiplex PCR reads. The sample lists roughly 400,000 distinct CDR3 sequences, 15% to 17% seen once, with roughly 7% in the top ten. Sequenced: peripheral blood. The receptor's source is a woman aged 18-35 years with stable Graves' hyperthyroidism. This chain uses TRBV20-1 with TRBJ1-3, with no clear D. CDR3 sequence reads: CSARGDSGNTIYF. The DNA for the CDR3 is TGCAGTGCTAGAGGGGACTCTGGAAACACCATATATTTT.